The 3 T cell receptor beta chains in this list originate from one sample, sequenced in a study of blood T cell repertoires in COVID-19. TCRdb keeps only in-frame clones here, not all; method: immunoSEQ multiplex PCR. The data contain about 120,000 clones, approximately 83% of them singletons. The sequenced sample was peripheral blood. All receptors come from a woman aged 80 or over with acute or convalescent COVID-19.

V is TRBV10-2 and J is TRBJ2-1; the match to TRBD2 covers 10 bases. The V gene's germline CDR1 is WSHSY and CDR2 SAAADI. This CDR3 spans 15 amino acids. Trimming took 2 bases from V and 3 from J; bases not matched to a gene: 1. CDR3: CASSEPSGGYNEQFF. For the CDR3, the DNA is TGCGCCAGCAGTGAGCCTAGCGGGGGCTACAATGAGCAGTTCTTC.

The chain recombines TRBV2 with TRBJ2-5; 7 bases fit TRBD2. The trim removed 4 bases at V and 9 bases at J, leaving 11 bases unmatched. This CDR3 has 14 amino acids. Looked up from germline, CDR1 is SNHLY and CDR2 is FYNNEI. The CDR3 loop reads CASSVGEGLLAQYF. The CDR3 DNA is TGTGCCAGCAGTGTTGGGGAGGGCCTATTGGCCCAGTACTTC.

The table lists this clone with a few counts. The sample carries other DNA sequences with the same CDR3. The chain is built from TRBV15 and TRBJ1-5; D perhaps matches TRBD1 (6 bases). Between the trimmed V and J ends, which lost 0 bases and 4 bases, there was a span of 10 bases. CDR1 is LNHNV, CDR2 YYDKDF, per germline (reference sequence). The CDR3 loop spans 15 amino acids. The CDR3 sequence: CATSREQGVNQPQHF. In DNA form, the CDR3 reads TGTGCCACCAGCAGAGAACAGGGAGTGAATCAGCCCCAGCATTTT.